This T cell receptor (beta chain) was recovered during a study of T cell repertoires in cytomegalovirus infection. Findings of the study overall: Dominant in the ex vivo response were TCR beta clonotypes restricted by HLA-C and specific for CMV.

Trimming removed 0 bases from V and 1 base from J; junction bases left unmatched: 8. The CDR3 consists of 17 residues. Looked up from germline, CDR1 is DFQATT and CDR2 is SNEGSKA (reference sequence). TCRdb recomputed calls from the reads with MiXCR, one row per CDR3 protein. This sample has roughly 730,000 distinct CDR3 sequences, with about 33% found just once. This clonotype was found a few times. What it binds is unknown. The sequence came from a human donor in good health (CMV status not recorded). Some clones in this sample may be carry-over from other donors' samples. Sequenced material: cultured PBMCs, taken from culture after CMV antigen stimulation. This chain links TRBV20-1 with TRBJ1-5; TRBD1 aligns across 8 bases. The DNA of the CDR3 is TGCAGTGCTAGAGATGGGGCCAGGGACAGGAGCAATCAGCCCCAGCATTTT. Translated, it gives CSARDGARDRSNQPQHF.